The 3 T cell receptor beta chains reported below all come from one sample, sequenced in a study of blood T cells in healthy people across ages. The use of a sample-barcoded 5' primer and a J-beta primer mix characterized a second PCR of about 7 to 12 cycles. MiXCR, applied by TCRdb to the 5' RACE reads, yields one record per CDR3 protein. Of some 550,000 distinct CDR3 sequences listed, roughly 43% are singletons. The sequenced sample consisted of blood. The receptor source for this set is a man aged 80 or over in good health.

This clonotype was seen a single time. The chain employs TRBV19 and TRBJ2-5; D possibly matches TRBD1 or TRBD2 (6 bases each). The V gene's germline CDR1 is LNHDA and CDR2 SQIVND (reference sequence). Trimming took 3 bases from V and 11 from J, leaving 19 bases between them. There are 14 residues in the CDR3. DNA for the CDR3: TGTGCCAGTAGTATGTGGGGGGCCAGGGATGAGCAGTACTTC. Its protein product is CASSMWGARDEQYF. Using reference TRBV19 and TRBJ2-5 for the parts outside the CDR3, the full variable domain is DGGITQSPKYLFRKEGQNVTLSCEQNLNHDAMYWYRQDPGQGLRLIYYSQIVNDFQKGDIAEGYSVSREKKESFPLTVTSAQKNPTAFYLCASSMWGARDEQYFGPGTRLLVL.

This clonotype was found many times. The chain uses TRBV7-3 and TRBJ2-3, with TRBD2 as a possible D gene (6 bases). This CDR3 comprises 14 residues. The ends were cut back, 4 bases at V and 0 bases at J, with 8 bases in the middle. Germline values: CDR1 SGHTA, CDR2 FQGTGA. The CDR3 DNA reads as TGTGCCAGCAGCTCCGGGACTAGCACAGATACGCAGTATTTT. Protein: CASSSGTSTDTQYF.

CDR3 in amino acids: CASTLYGGSYNEQFF. CDR3 DNA sequence: TGTGCCAGCACCTTGTACGGGGGCTCCTACAATGAGCAGTTCTTC. The chain joins TRBV2 to TRBJ2-1, with a tentative D call TRBD2 (6 bases). Germline values: CDR1 SNHLY, CDR2 FYNNEI. The CDR3 runs 15 residues. Between the trimmed V and J ends, which lost 7 bases and 0 bases, there was a span of 13 bases.